Presented here are 13 T cell receptor beta chains from one specimen sequenced in a study of control samples from healthy donors and cancer patients. The assay was immunoSEQ multiplex PCR, and TCRdb's table has in-frame clones only and misses some. This sample has around 68,000 clones, with around 84% found just once. The sequenced material came from PBMCs. The receptors were gathered from a woman aged 45 to 65 with lung cancer.

This sequence joins TRBV4-1 and TRBJ2-7, with 14 bases identical to TRBD2. CDR1 and CDR2 (germline): MGHRA, YSYEKL. Trimming removed 4 bases from V and 5 bases from J; junction bases left unmatched: 13. The CDR3 extends over 18 amino acids. The chain's CDR3 is CASSPQGLAGAPRNEQYF. The CDR3 DNA is TGCGCCAGCAGCCCCCAGGGACTAGCGGGGGCCCCCCGGAACGAGCAGTACTTC.

As for this clone: At the DNA level, this CDR3 is encoded by other sequences in the same sample as well. The chain links TRBV6-5 to TRBJ1-2; no clear D gene. Germline CDR1 is MNHEY and CDR2 is SVGAGI. This CDR3 contains 13 residues. The V and J ends lost 2 bases and 2 bases respectively, with 6 bases between them. CDR3 sequence: CASSYRENYGYTF. The CDR3 coding sequence is TGTGCCAGCAGTTACCGGGAAAACTATGGCTACACCTTC.

CDR3 loop: CASTDIRETQYF. CDR3 in DNA: TGTGCCAGCACTGACATTCGGGAGACCCAGTACTTC. V gene TRBV27 combines with J gene TRBJ2-5; D gene ambiguous. This CDR3 is 12 amino acids long. Germline loops: CDR1 MNHEY, CDR2 SMNVEV (reference sequence). Trimming took 7 bases from V and 5 from J, leaving 11 bases between them.

The chain uses TRBV29-1 and TRBJ1-2; perhaps TRBD1 as D (5 bases). The CDR3 has 12 amino acids. CDR1 and CDR2 (germline): SQVTM, ANQGSEA. Between the trimmed V and J ends, which lost 3 bases and 4 bases, there was a span of 9 bases. CDR3 protein: CSVEGETYGYTF. The CDR3 DNA reads as TGCAGCGTTGAGGGGGAAACCTATGGCTACACCTTC.

This sequence joins TRBV4-1 and TRBJ1-4, with D perhaps TRBD1 (5 bases). This CDR3 has 16 residues. Per germline, CDR1 MGHRA and CDR2 YSYEKL. V was trimmed by 4 bases and J by 0 bases, leaving 12 bases between them. The CDR3 region is CASSPPTGATNEKLFF. The CDR3 DNA follows: TGCGCCAGCAGCCCCCCGACGGGGGCAACTAATGAAAAACTGTTTTTT.

V and J are TRBV10-3 and TRBJ1-2; 8 bases line up with TRBD1. Germline CDR1 ENHRY, CDR2 SYGVKD. The junction had 7 bases not matched to a gene; V was cut back by 3 bases and J by 4 bases. The CDR3 sequence is 15 residues long. Here the CDR3 DNA reads TGTGCCATCAGTGATCCTCCGGGACAGGCCTATGGCTACACCTTC. Translated: CAISDPPGQAYGYTF.

Written as DNA, the CDR3 is TGTGCCAGCAGCGCATCCGGGACAGTTCTTTTGAACACTGAAGCTTTCTTT. This sequence encodes CASSASGTVLLNTEAFF. The chain joins TRBV7-9 to TRBJ1-1; 7 nucleotides agree with TRBD1. The CDR3 is made up of 17 amino acids. Germline values: CDR1 SEHNR, CDR2 FQNEAQ (reference sequence). Trimming at V came to 5 bases and at J to 0 bases, leaving 12 bases not matched to a gene.

The chain is built from TRBV24-1 and TRBJ1-2; 10 bases agree with TRBD1. V was pared by 9 bases and J by 6 bases, with 6 bases of the junction left unmatched. The CDR3 has 13 amino acids. The V gene's germline CDR1 is KGHDR and CDR2 SFDVKD. Here the CDR3 reads CATAQGTGDGYTF. The DNA for the CDR3 is TGTGCCACCGCCCAGGGGACAGGGGATGGCTACACCTTC.

The chain uses TRBV18 and TRBJ1-6; the D is unclear. The CDR3 sequence is 15 residues long. Looked up from germline, CDR1 is KGHSH and CDR2 is LQKENI. Trimming stripped 1 base from V and 6 bases from J, with 10 bases between. The CDR3 DNA reads TGTGCCAGCTCACCACTCCCGGGCTCTAATTCACCCCTCCACTTT. Amino acids: CASSPLPGSNSPLHF.

The chain links TRBV2 to TRBJ1-6; D is uncertain. This CDR3 contains 13 residues. The V gene lost 6 bases and the J gene lost 7 bases, with 10 bases spanning the gap. Germline V gives CDR1 SNHLY, CDR2 FYNNEI. CDR3 residues: CASSDSRNSPLHF. CDR3 DNA sequence: TGTGCCAGCAGCGACTCGAGAAATTCACCCCTCCACTTT.

The genes are TRBV6-5 and TRBJ2-2; a weak D match, TRBD2 (6 bases). Per the germline V gene, CDR1 is MNHEY and CDR2 is SVGAGI. Trimming cost V 0 bases and J 5 bases, with 13 bases left between them. The CDR3 is 16 residues long. Here the CDR3 reads CASSYSSRGRTGELFF. The CDR3 DNA follows: TGTGCCAGCAGTTACTCGTCTCGGGGGAGGACCGGGGAGCTGTTTTTT.

This clone was seen a few times. The V and J genes are TRBV5-5 and TRBJ1-1; D is undetermined. The CDR3 extends over 13 amino acids. The germline V and J ends were trimmed by 3 bases and 7 bases, with 13 bases remaining between them. The germline V gene has CDR1 SGHKS and CDR2 YYEKEE (reference sequence). CDR3 coding DNA: TGTGCCAGCAGCTGGAGGGAGCTAAGTGAAGCTTTCTTT. Its translation: CASSWRELSEAFF.

The V and J genes are TRBV27 and TRBJ1-2; D perhaps matches TRBD1 (5 bases). The CDR3 loop spans 13 amino acids. Between the trimmed V and J ends, which lost 2 bases and 8 bases, there was a span of 12 bases. Germline CDR1 MNHEY, CDR2 SMNVEV (reference sequence). In nucleotides, the CDR3 is TGTGCCAGCAGTTTAAAGGGGTCGGGCGGCTACACCTTC. It encodes CASSLKGSGGYTF.